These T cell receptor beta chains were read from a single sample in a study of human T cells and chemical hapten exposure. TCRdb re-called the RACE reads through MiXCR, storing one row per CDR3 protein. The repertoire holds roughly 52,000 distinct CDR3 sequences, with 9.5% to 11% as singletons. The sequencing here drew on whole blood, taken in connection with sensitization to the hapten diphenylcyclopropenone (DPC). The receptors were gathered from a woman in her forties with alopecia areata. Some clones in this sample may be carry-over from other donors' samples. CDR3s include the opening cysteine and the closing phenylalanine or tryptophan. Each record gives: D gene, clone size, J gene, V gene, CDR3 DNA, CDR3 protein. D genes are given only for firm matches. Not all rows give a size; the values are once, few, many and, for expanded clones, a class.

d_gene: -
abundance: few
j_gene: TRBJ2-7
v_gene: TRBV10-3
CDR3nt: TGTGCCATCATGGACAGCTACGAGCAGTACTTC
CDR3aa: CAIMDSYEQYF

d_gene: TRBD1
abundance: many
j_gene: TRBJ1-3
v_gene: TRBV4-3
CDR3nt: TGCGCCAGCAGCCAGCTCCCCCAGGGGGCAACTGGAAACACCATATATTTT
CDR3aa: CASSQLPQGATGNTIYF

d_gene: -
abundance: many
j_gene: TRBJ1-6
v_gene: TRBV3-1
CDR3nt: TGTGCCAGCAGCCCAGGGCCGTTTGAGCCCCTCCACTTT
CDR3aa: CASSPGPFEPLHF

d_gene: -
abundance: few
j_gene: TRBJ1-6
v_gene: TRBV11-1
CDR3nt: TGTGCCAGCAGCCCGAACGGGGATTCACCCCTCCACTTT
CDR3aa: CASSPNGDSPLHF

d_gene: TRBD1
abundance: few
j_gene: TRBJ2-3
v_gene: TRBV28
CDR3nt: TGTGCCAGCAGTCGGAACAGGGGGGAGGACGCAGATACGCAGTATTTT
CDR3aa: CASSRNRGEDADTQYF

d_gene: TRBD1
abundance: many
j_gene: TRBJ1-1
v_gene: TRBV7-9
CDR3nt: TGTGCCAGCAGCACTGGACAGGGAATGAACACTGAAGCTTTCTTT
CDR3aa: CASSTGQGMNTEAFF

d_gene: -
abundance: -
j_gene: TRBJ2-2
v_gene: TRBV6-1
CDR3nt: TGTGCCAGCACACGACAGGGAGGTGCCACCGGGGAGCTGTTTTTT
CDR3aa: CASTRQGGATGELFF

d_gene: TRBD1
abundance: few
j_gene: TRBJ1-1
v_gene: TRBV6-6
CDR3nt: TGTGCCAGCAGTCCGGGGACAGGGAACACTGAAGCTTTCTTT
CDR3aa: CASSPGTGNTEAFF

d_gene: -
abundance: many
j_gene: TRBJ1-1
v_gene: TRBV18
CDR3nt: TGTGCCAGCTCCCTGAGAAACGAGGGGAACACTGAAGCTTTCTTT
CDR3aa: CASSLRNEGNTEAFF

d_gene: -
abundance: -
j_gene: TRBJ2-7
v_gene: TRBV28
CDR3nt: TGTGCCAGCTATGGGCCTCCGAGCTCCTACGAGCAGTACTTC
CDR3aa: CASYGPPSSYEQYF

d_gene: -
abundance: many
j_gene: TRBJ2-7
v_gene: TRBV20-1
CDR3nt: TGCAGTGCTAGAAAATTTGGGGTCCTGGCGCGGGAGCAGTACTTC
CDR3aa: CSARKFGVLAREQYF

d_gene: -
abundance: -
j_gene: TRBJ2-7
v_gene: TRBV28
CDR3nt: TGTGCCAGCAGGTCAGTGACCTACGAGCAGTACTTC
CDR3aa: CASRSVTYEQYF

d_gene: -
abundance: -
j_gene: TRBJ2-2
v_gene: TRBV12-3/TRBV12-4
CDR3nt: TGTGCCAGCAGTCGGCCCCCTCCACTTCCCGAGGAGCTGTTTTTT
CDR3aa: CASSRPPPLPEELFF

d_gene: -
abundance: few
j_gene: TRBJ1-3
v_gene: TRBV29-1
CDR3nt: TGCAGCGTTGGCCAGGGGCCCGAAAACACCATATATTTT
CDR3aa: CSVGQGPENTIYF

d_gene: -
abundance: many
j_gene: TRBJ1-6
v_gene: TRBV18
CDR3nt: TGTGCCAGCTCACTGGATAATTCACCCCTCCACTTT
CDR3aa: CASSLDNSPLHF

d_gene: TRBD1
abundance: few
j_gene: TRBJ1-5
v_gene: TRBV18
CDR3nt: TGTGCCAGCTCACCAGGGTCGCGACAGGGCACTCAGCCCCAGCATTTT
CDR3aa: CASSPGSRQGTQPQHF

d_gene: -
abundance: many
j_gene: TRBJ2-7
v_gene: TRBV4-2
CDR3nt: TGTGCCAGCAGCCAAGGAGTGGCGTTGGAAGAGCAGTACTTC
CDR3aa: CASSQGVALEEQYF

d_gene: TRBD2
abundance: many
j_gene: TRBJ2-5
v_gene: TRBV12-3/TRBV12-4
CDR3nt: TGTGCCAGCAGTTTAACCCTAGCGGGAGTAGAGACCCAGTACTTC
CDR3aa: CASSLTLAGVETQYF

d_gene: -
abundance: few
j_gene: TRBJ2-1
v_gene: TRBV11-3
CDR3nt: TGTGCCAGCAGCTCCATCTCCTACAATGAGCAGTTCTTC
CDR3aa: CASSSISYNEQFF

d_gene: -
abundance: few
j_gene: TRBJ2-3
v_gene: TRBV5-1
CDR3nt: TGCGCCAGCAGCTTGCCCACAGATACGCAGTATTTT
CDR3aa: CASSLPTDTQYF

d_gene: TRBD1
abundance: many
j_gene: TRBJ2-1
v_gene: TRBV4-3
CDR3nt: TGCGCCAGCAGCCAAGATTCGAGGGGGCACTACAATGAGCAGTTCTTC
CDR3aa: CASSQDSRGHYNEQFF

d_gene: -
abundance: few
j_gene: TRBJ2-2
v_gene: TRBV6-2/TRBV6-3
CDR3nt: TGTGCCAGCAGTTACCCCCAAGTGAACACCGGGGAGCTGTTTTTT
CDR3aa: CASSYPQVNTGELFF